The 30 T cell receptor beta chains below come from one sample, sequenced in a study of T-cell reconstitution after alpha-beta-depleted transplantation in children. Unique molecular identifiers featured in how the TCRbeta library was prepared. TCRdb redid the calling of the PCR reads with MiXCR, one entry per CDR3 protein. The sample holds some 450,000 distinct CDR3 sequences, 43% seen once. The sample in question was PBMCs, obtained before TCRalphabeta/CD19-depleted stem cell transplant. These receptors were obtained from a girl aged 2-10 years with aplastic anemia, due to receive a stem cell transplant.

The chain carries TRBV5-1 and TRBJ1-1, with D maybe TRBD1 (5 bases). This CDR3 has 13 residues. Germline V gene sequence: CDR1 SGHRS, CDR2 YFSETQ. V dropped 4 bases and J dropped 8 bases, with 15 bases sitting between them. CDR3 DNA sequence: TGCGCCAGCAGCGTAACCGGGACGGAAGAAGCTTTCTTT. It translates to CASSVTGTEEAFF.

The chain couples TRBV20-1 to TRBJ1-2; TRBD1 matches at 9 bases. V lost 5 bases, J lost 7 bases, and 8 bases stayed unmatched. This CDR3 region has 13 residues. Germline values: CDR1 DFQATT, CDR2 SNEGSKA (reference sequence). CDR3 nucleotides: TGCAGTGCTGCCCAGGACAGGGGACGTGGCTACACCTTC. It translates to CSAAQDRGRGYTF.

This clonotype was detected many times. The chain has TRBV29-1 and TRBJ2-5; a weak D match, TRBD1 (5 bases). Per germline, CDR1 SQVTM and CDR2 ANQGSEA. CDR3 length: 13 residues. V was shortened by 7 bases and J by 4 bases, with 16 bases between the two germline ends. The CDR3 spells CSDRTTSGETQYF. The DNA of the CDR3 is TGCAGCGACCGGACAACATCAGGAGAGACCCAGTACTTC.

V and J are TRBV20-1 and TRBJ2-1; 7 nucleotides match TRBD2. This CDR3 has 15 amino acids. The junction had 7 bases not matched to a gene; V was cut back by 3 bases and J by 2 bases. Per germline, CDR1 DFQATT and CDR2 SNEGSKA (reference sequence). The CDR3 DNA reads TGCAGTGCTAGGGGGGACCTAGCGGCCTACAATGAGCAGTTCTTC. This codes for CSARGDLAAYNEQFF.

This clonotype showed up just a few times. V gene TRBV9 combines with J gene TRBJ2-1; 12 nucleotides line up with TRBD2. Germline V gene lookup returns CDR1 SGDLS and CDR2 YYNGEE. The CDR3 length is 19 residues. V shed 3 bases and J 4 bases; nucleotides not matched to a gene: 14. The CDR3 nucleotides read TGTGCCAGCAGCGCCCGGACTAGCGGGACCCACCCTCTTTACAATGAGCAGTTCTTC. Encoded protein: CASSARTSGTHPLYNEQFF.

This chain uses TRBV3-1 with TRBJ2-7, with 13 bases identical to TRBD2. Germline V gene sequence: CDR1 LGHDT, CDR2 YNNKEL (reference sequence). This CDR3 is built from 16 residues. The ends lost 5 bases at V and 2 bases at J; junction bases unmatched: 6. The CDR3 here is CASSVAGTSGTYEQYF. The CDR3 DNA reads TGTGCCAGCAGCGTAGCCGGGACTAGCGGGACCTACGAGCAGTACTTC.

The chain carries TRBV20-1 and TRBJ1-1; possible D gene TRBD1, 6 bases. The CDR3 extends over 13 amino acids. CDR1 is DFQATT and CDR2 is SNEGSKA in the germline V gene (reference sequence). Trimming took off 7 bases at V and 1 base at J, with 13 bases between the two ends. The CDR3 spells CSVGGGPNTEAFF. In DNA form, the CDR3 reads TGCAGTGTCGGTGGGGGCCCGAACACTGAAGCTTTCTTT.

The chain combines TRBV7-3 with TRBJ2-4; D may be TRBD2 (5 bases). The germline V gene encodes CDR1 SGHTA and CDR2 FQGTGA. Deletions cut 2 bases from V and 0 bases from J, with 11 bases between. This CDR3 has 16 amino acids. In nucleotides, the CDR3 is TGTGCCAGCAGCTTATGGCTAGCTGGAGCCAAAAACATTCAGTACTTC. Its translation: CASSLWLAGAKNIQYF.

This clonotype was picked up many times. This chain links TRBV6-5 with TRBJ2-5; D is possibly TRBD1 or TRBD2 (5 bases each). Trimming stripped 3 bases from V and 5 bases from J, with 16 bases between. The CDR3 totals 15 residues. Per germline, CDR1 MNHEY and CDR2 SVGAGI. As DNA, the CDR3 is TGTGCCAGCAGTTATGGGACGGCGAGAGCGGAGACCCAGTACTTC. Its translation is CASSYGTARAETQYF.

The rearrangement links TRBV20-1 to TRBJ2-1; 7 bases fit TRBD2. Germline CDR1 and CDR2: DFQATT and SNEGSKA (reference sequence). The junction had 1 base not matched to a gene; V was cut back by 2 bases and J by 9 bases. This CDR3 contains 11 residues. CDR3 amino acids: CSARKRGEQFF. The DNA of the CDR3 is TGCAGTGCTAGAAAGCGGGGTGAGCAGTTCTTC.

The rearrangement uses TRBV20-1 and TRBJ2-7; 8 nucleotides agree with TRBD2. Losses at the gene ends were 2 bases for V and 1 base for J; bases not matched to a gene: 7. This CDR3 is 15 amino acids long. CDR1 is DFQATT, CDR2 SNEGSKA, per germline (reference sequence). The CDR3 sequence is CSARKWREASYEQYF. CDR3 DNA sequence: TGCAGTGCTAGAAAGTGGCGGGAGGCGTCCTACGAGCAGTACTTC.

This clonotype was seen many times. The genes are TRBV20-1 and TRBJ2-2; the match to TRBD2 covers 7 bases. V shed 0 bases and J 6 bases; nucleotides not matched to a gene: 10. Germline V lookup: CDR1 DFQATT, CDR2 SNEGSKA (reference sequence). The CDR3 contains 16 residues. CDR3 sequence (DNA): TGCAGTGCTAGAGATGTTCGGGCGGGAGCACCCGGGGAGCTGTTTTTT. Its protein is CSARDVRAGAPGELFF.

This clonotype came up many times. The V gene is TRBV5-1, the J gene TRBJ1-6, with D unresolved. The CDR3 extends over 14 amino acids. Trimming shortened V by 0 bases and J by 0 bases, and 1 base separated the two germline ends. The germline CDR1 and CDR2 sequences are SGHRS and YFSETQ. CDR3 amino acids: CASSLGSYNSPLHF. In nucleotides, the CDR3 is TGCGCCAGCAGCTTGGGCTCCTATAATTCACCCCTCCACTTT.

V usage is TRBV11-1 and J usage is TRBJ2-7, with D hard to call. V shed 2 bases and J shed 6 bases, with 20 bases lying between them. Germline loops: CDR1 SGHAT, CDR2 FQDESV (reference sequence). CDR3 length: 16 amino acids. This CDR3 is CASSLLGVGITGEQYF. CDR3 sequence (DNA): TGTGCCAGCAGCTTACTAGGCGTGGGTATCACGGGCGAGCAGTACTTC. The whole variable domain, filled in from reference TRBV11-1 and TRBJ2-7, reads EAEVAQSPRYKITEKSQAVAFWCDPISGHATLYWYRQILGQGPELLVQFQDESVVDDSQLPKDRFSAERLKGVDSTLKIQPAELGDSAMYLCASSLLGVGITGEQYFGPGTRLTVT.

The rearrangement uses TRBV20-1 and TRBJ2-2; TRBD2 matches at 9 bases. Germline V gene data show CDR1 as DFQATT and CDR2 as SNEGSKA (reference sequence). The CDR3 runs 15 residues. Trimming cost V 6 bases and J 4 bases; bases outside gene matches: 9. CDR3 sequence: CSARGGRGRTGELFF. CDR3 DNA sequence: TGCAGTGCCAGGGGCGGGAGGGGGCGCACCGGGGAGCTGTTTTTT.

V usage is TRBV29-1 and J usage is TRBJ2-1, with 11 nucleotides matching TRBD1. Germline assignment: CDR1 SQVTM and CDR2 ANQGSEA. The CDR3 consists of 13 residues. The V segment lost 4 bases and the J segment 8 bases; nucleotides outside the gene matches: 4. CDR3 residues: CSVGRTGGDEQFF. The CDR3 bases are TGCAGCGTTGGTCGGACAGGGGGCGATGAGCAGTTCTTC.

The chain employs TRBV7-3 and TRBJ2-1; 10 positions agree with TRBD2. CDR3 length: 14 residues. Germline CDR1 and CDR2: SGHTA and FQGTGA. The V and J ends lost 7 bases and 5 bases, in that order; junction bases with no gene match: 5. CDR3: CASKPLAGDNEQFF. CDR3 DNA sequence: TGTGCCAGCAAACCCCTAGCGGGAGACAATGAGCAGTTCTTC.

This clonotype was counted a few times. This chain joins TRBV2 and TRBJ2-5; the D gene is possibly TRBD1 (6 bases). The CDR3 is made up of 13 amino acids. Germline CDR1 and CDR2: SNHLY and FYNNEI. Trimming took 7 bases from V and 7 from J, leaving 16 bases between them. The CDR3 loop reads CASKIQGVGTQYF. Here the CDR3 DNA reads TGTGCCAGCAAAATACAGGGAGTCGGGACCCAGTACTTC.

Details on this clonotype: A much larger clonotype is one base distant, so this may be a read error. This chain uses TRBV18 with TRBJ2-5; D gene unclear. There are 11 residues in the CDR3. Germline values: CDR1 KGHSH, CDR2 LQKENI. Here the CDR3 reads CASSPSETQSF. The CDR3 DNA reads TGTGCCAGCTCACCAAGCGAGACCCAGTCCTTC.

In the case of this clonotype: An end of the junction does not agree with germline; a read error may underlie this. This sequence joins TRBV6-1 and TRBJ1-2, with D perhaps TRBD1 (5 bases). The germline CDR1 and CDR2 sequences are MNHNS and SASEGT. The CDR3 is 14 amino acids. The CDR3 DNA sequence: TGTGCCAGCAGTGAAGCGCTGGGACCCTATGACTACACCTTC. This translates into CASSEALGPYDYTF.

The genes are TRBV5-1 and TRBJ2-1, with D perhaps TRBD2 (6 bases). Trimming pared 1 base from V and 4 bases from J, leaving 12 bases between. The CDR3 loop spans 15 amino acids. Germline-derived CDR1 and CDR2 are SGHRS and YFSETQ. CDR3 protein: CASSLRGAIYNEQFF. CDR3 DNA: TGCGCCAGCAGCTTGCGCGGGGCGATTTACAATGAGCAGTTCTTC.

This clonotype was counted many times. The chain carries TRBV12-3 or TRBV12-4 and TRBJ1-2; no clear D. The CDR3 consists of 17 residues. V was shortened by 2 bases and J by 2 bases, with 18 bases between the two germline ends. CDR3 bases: TGTGCCAGCAGTTTAAAGTCAAGGGCCCTCAGGAACTATGGCTACACCTTC. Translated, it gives CASSLKSRALRNYGYTF.

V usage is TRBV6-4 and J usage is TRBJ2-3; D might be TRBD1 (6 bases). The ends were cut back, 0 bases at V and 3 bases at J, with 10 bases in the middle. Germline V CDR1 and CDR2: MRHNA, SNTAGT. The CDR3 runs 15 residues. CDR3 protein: CASSDSAGETDTQYF. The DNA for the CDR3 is TGTGCCAGCAGTGACTCGGCAGGGGAGACAGATACGCAGTATTTT.

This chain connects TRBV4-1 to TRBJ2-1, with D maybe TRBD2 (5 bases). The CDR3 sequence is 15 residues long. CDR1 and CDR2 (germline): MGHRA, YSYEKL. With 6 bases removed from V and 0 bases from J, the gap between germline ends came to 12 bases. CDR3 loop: CASREADSSYNEQFF. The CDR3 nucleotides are TGCGCCAGCAGAGAAGCGGATAGCTCCTACAATGAGCAGTTCTTC.

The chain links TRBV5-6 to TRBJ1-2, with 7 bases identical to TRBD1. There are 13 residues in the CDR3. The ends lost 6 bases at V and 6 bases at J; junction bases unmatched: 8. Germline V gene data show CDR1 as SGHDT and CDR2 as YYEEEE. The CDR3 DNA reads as TGTGCCAGCAACTCGAGGGGGCAGGATGGCTACACCTTC. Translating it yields CASNSRGQDGYTF.

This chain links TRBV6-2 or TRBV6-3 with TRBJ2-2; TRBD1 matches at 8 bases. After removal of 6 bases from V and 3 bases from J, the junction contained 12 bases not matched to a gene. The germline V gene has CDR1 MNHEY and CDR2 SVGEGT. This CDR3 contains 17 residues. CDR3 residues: CASSHPAETGDTGELFF. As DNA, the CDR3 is TGTGCCAGCAGCCATCCGGCGGAGACAGGGGACACCGGGGAGCTGTTTTTT.

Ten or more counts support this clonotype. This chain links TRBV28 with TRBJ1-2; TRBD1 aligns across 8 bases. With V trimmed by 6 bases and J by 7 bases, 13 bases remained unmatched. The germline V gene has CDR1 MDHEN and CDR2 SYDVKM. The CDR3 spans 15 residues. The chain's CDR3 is CASSPAGTGIAGYTF. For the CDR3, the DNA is TGTGCCAGCAGCCCCGCCGGGACAGGAATCGCTGGCTACACCTTC.

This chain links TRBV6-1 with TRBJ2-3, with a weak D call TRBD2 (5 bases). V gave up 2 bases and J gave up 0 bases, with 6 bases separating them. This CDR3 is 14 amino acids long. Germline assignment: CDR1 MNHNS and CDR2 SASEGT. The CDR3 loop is CASSESGSTDTQYF. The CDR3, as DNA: TGTGCCAGCAGTGAAAGCGGAAGCACAGATACGCAGTATTTT.

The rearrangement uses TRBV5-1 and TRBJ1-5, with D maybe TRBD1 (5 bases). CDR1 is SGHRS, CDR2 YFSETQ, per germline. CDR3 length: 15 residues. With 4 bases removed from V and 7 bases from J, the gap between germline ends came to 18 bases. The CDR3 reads CASSPLWGAGQPQHF. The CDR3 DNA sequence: TGCGCCAGCAGCCCACTTTGGGGCGCCGGGCAGCCCCAGCATTTT. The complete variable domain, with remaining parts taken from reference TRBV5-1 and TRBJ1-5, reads KAGVTQTPRYLIKTRGQQVTLSCSPISGHRSVSWYQQTPGQGLQFLFEYFSETQRNKGNFPGRFSGRQFSNSRSEMNVSTLELGDSALYLCASSPLWGAGQPQHFGDGTRLSIL.

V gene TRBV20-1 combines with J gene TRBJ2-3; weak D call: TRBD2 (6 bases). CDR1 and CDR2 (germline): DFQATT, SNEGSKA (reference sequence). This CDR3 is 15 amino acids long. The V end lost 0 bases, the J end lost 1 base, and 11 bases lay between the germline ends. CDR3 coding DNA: TGCAGTGCTAGAGATCCGGGAGCTCGCACAGATACGCAGTATTTT. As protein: CSARDPGARTDTQYF.